Shown below are 25 T cell receptor beta chains from a single sample sequenced in a study of shared clonotypes between healthy human individuals. Here immunoSEQ multiplex PCR was the method, and the copy in TCRdb shows in-frame clones only, minus some. The profile covers more than 1.2 million clones, with approximately 98.5% appearing a single time and under 0.45% taken by the ten largest. The sequencing input was naive CD4+ T cells sorted from blood. Stated subset: CD45RA+ positively selected. Receptor source: a man aged 25-45 years in good health.

The chain is built from TRBV29-1 and TRBJ1-1; TRBD1 aligns across 8 bases. V shed 1 base and J 3 bases; nucleotides not matched to a gene: 7. The CDR3 loop spans 15 amino acids. The V gene's germline CDR1 is SQVTM and CDR2 ANQGSEA. The CDR3 DNA is TGCAGCGTTGAAGGAGGACAGGGAGTGGACACTGAAGCTTTCTTT. Its protein product is CSVEGGQGVDTEAFF.

CDR3 loop: CASSPRTGSYYEQYF. The CDR3 nucleotides are TGCGCCAGCAGCCCGCGGACTGGGAGCTACTACGAGCAGTACTTC. The rearrangement links TRBV5-1 to TRBJ2-7; D possibly corresponds to TRBD2 (5 bases). Germline V gene lookup returns CDR1 SGHRS and CDR2 YFSETQ. This CDR3 contains 15 residues. With 4 bases removed from V and 3 bases from J, the gap between germline ends came to 17 bases.

V usage is TRBV18 and J usage is TRBJ2-6; 7 bases match TRBD1. The CDR3 length is 15 residues. V lost 5 bases to trimming and J lost 4 bases; unmatched junction nucleotides: 5. CDR1 KGHSH and CDR2 LQKENI come from the germline V gene. The CDR3 protein is CASSRQGTGANVLTF. The CDR3, as DNA: TGTGCCAGCTCAAGACAGGGCACAGGGGCCAACGTCCTGACTTTC.

This chain connects TRBV6-1 to TRBJ2-7, with D hard to call. The V gene's germline CDR1 is MNHNS and CDR2 SASEGT. The V end lost 1 base, the J end lost 3 bases, and 13 bases lay between the germline ends. The CDR3 totals 15 residues. The CDR3 here is CASSEERTIRYEQYF. For the CDR3, the DNA is TGTGCCAGCAGTGAAGAAAGGACGATACGCTACGAGCAGTACTTC.

DNA of the CDR3: TGCGCCAGCAGTTCCGGACAGGGACGGGGAGAGACCCAGTACTTC. Amino acids: CASSSGQGRGETQYF. V and J are TRBV10-1 and TRBJ2-5, with 8 positions matching TRBD1. V lost 5 bases to trimming and J lost 4 bases; unmatched junction nucleotides: 9. The germline CDR1 and CDR2 sequences are WNHNN and SYGVQD (reference sequence). The CDR3 covers 15 residues.

V usage is TRBV18 and J usage is TRBJ2-4; perhaps D is TRBD1 or TRBD2 (5 bases each). Looked up from germline, CDR1 is KGHSH and CDR2 is LQKENI. This CDR3 has 14 residues. V was clipped by 5 bases and J by 0 bases, with 8 bases between them. In nucleotides, the CDR3 is TGTGCCAGCTCAGCCGGGACAGCCAAAAACATTCAGTACTTC. Its translation: CASSAGTAKNIQYF.

V gene TRBV5-1 combines with J gene TRBJ2-7; TRBD1 agrees at 9 bases. There are 16 residues in the CDR3. Germline CDR1 and CDR2: SGHRS and YFSETQ. Unmatched junction bases numbered 8, after V lost 1 base and J lost 3 bases. CDR3 DNA sequence: TGCGCCAGCAGCTTGAAAAACAAGGGACAGGGCTACGAGCAGTACTTC. This encodes CASSLKNKGQGYEQYF. Using reference TRBV5-1 and TRBJ2-7 for the parts outside the CDR3, the full variable domain is KAGVTQTPRYLIKTRGQQVTLSCSPISGHRSVSWYQQTPGQGLQFLFEYFSETQRNKGNFPGRFSGRQFSNSRSEMNVSTLELGDSALYLCASSLKNKGQGYEQYFGPGTRLTVT.

This chain links TRBV28 with TRBJ2-7; 8 nucleotides line up with TRBD2. CDR1 MDHEN and CDR2 SYDVKM come from the germline V gene. The CDR3 spans 19 residues. V lost 5 bases and J lost 3; bases outside the gene matches: 21. CDR3 protein: CASSPLAVWGRDLGYEQYF. The CDR3 coding sequence is TGTGCCAGCAGTCCACTAGCGGTCTGGGGGAGGGACTTGGGCTACGAGCAGTACTTC.

J is TRBJ1-5 and V is TRBV10-2, with a possible D match to TRBD1 (5 bases). Germline CDR1 reads WSHSY; CDR2 reads SAAADI. V lost 5 bases, J lost 5 bases, and 13 bases lay in between. The length of the CDR3 is 14 residues. The CDR3 reads CASSRQSRDQPQHF. CDR3 sequence (DNA): TGCGCCAGCAGTCGACAGTCTCGGGATCAGCCCCAGCATTTT.

The rearrangement links TRBV6-1 to TRBJ2-1; no reliable D call. Germline V CDR1 and CDR2: MNHNS, SASEGT. The CDR3 consists of 14 residues. The germline V and J ends were trimmed by 2 bases and 4 bases, with 9 bases remaining between them. The CDR3 sequence is CASSERTTYNEQFF. For the CDR3, the DNA is TGTGCCAGCAGTGAAAGAACAACTTACAATGAGCAGTTCTTC.

The chain joins TRBV27 to TRBJ2-1; 12 nucleotides agree with TRBD2. Germline V lookup: CDR1 MNHEY, CDR2 SMNVEV (reference sequence). This CDR3 has 14 amino acids. V dropped 11 bases and J dropped 8; count of bases not matched to a gene: 10. In DNA, the CDR3 is TGTGCCTCCTGGACTAGCGGGAAAGGCGATGAGCAGTTCTTC. Amino acids: CASWTSGKGDEQFF.

The chain joins TRBV11-2 to TRBJ2-1; 7 bases align to TRBD2. CDR3 length: 17 residues. V lost 1 base, J lost 4 bases, and 10 bases stayed unmatched. Germline V gives CDR1 SGHAT, CDR2 FQNNGV. CDR3: CASSLGSLAGAYNEQFF. DNA for the CDR3: TGTGCCAGCAGCTTAGGGTCACTGGCGGGAGCATACAATGAGCAGTTCTTC.

The rearrangement uses TRBV5-5 and TRBJ2-7; D is unresolved. Trimming took off 0 bases at V and 2 bases at J, with 9 bases between the two ends. Germline-derived CDR1 and CDR2 are SGHKS and YYEKEE (reference sequence). The CDR3 has 14 residues. CDR3 region: CASSLAGTPYEQYF. In DNA form, the CDR3 reads TGTGCCAGCAGCTTGGCCGGCACCCCCTACGAGCAGTACTTC.

The genes are TRBV9 and TRBJ2-5, with 10 bases lining up with TRBD2. V was pared by 3 bases and J by 2 bases, with 7 bases of the junction left unmatched. CDR1 is SGDLS and CDR2 is YYNGEE in the germline V gene. The CDR3 contains 16 residues. The CDR3 DNA sequence: TGTGCCAGCAGCGCCTTCCGGACTAGCGGTCAAGAGACCCAGTACTTC. Translated: CASSAFRTSGQETQYF.

The chain joins TRBV5-1 to TRBJ2-7; maybe TRBD2 (6 bases). The CDR3 sequence is 11 residues long. Trimming cost V 3 bases and J 6 bases, with 7 bases left between them. Germline V gene data show CDR1 as SGHRS and CDR2 as YFSETQ. CDR3 DNA: TGCGCCAGCAGCTCACTAGCCGAGCAGTACTTC. This codes for CASSSLAEQYF.

This clone occurred once. The chain has TRBV4-1 and TRBJ2-7, with D unresolved. Germline CDR1 reads MGHRA; CDR2 reads YSYEKL. CDR3 length: 16 residues. The V end lost 0 bases, the J end lost 2 bases, and 14 bases lay between the germline ends. The CDR3 is CASSQDQSGIPYEQYF. DNA for the CDR3: TGCGCCAGCAGCCAAGATCAGTCTGGGATCCCCTACGAGCAGTACTTC.

The chain joins TRBV9 to TRBJ2-5; tentatively, D is TRBD2 (6 bases). Germline loops: CDR1 SGDLS, CDR2 YYNGEE. This CDR3 has 15 amino acids. With 0 bases removed from V and 5 bases from J, the gap between germline ends came to 14 bases. The CDR3 DNA follows: TGTGCCAGCAGCGTAGTAGGAGTCCGGGAGGAGACCCAGTACTTC. It translates to CASSVVGVREETQYF.

The rearrangement uses TRBV5-1 and TRBJ1-4, with 7 bases that match TRBD1. The germline CDR1 and CDR2 sequences are SGHRS and YFSETQ. This CDR3 spans 15 amino acids. V gave up 4 bases and J gave up 0 bases; unmatched junction bases: 3. The CDR3 DNA sequence: TGCGCCAGCAGCGAGGGGGCTGCAACTAATGAAAAACTGTTTTTT. As protein: CASSEGAATNEKLFF.

The chain recombines TRBV28 with TRBJ2-5; tentatively, D is TRBD1 or TRBD2 (5 bases each). The V and J ends lost 7 bases and 5 bases respectively, with 17 bases between them. The CDR3 is 14 residues long. Germline lookup yields CDR1 MDHEN and CDR2 SYDVKM. CDR3 coding DNA: TGTGCCAGCAAGTTGGGACGAGGGCTTGAGACCCAGTACTTC. Residues: CASKLGRGLETQYF.

The chain links TRBV15 to TRBJ2-3, with TRBD1 matching 8 bases. Germline V gene sequence: CDR1 LNHNV, CDR2 YYDKDF (reference sequence). CDR3 size: 15 residues. With 3 bases clipped from V and 2 bases from J, the junction kept 4 bases outside the gene matches. The CDR3 sequence is CATSRKQGVTDTQYF. CDR3 nucleotide sequence: TGTGCCACCAGCAGGAAACAGGGGGTCACAGATACGCAGTATTTT.

This chain uses TRBV21-1 with TRBJ2-1; TRBD2 is the table's D call, not checked against the DNA. TRBV21-1 is a pseudogene. The CDR3 is made up of 13 amino acids. CDR3 nucleotide sequence: TGTGCCAGCATGAAGCATGAGCCGAGGGAGCAGTTCTTC. Amino acid sequence: CASMKHEPREQFF.

The chain recombines TRBV5-1 with TRBJ2-3; 10 bases fit TRBD2. This CDR3 region has 18 residues. Germline CDR1 reads SGHRS; CDR2 reads YFSETQ. The V segment lost 4 bases and the J segment 5 bases; nucleotides outside the gene matches: 16. This CDR3 reads CASSQPSMLAGGRDTQYF. The CDR3 DNA reads as TGCGCCAGCAGCCAACCTAGCATGTTAGCGGGAGGTAGAGATACGCAGTATTTT. Full variable domain (missing parts from reference TRBV5-1 and TRBJ2-3): KAGVTQTPRYLIKTRGQQVTLSCSPISGHRSVSWYQQTPGQGLQFLFEYFSETQRNKGNFPGRFSGRQFSNSRSEMNVSTLELGDSALYLCASSQPSMLAGGRDTQYFGPGTRLTVL.

The chain has TRBV5-6 and TRBJ2-2; tentatively, D is TRBD2 (5 bases). In germline, CDR1 is SGHDT, CDR2 YYEEEE. The CDR3 has 14 residues. V lost 6 bases and J 8 bases, leaving 17 bases between the germline ends. CDR3 loop: CASNRLLAGGELFF. The CDR3 DNA reads TGTGCCAGCAACCGGCTCCTAGCTGGGGGGGAGCTGTTTTTT.

This clone was picked up one time. The V and J genes are TRBV7-5 and TRBJ1-1; no DNA check was done on the table's D call, TRBD1. TRBV7-5 is annotated as a pseudogene. This CDR3 region has 20 residues. The chain's CDR3 is CARSLLEPGQGDPMNTEAFF. CDR3 sequence (DNA): TGTGCCAGAAGCTTACTAGAACCGGGACAGGGCGACCCCATGAACACTGAAGCTTTCTTT.

This chain links TRBV21-1 with TRBJ2-7; no DNA check was done on the table's D call, TRBD1. TRBV21-1 is listed as a pseudogene. The CDR3 is 20 amino acids. CDR3 coding DNA: TGTGCCAGCAGCAACGGCACCAAGCCGACACCCCGCGAATTCGACTACGAGCAGTACTTC. It encodes CASSNGTKPTPREFDYEQYF.